The T cell receptor beta chain under discussion was sequenced for a study of cytomegalovirus exposure and HLA in healthy donors. Study summary: The approximately 120 million unique TCR beta sequences, from roughly 170 million T cells, were found by an earlier analysis.

The primer mix had 60 Vbeta and 13 Jbeta primers. Profiling relied on immunoSEQ multiplex PCR, and the TCRdb table lists in-frame clones only, not all of them. Here the sample spans some 120,000 clones, roughly 78% being singletons. Germline V CDR1 and CDR2: SGHRS, YFSETQ. V was shortened by 4 bases and J by 5 bases, with 4 bases between the two germline ends. The CDR3 totals 11 residues. Regarding this clone: Its target is unknown.

Study results and limitations: Associated with cytomegalovirus, according to the listing, were around 160 TCR beta chains. Sequencing likely produced, as an artifact, a cluster of highly shared sequence variants. On later analysis, the bulk of CMV-associated TCR beta chains appeared to be HLA-restricted.

The chain links TRBV5-1 to TRBJ2-1; D not certain. The specimen sequenced was PBMCs. The sequence was obtained from a man between 40 and 49 years old in good health and CMV-seronegative. The DNA for the CDR3 is TGCGCCAGCAGCACGGACAATGAGCAGTTCTTC. Its protein is CASSTDNEQFF.